This record concerns one T cell receptor beta chain sequence. Per the original data handling: Nucleated cell counts were estimated from reference gene primer amplification. Clones were sequenced by immunoSEQ multiplex PCR, and TCRdb holds only the in-frame ones, with some missing. Clone size and V and J calls were adopted from that table, with D and trimming inferred from the DNA. The sample includes some 350,000 clones, around nine tenths seen only once; the top ten take just under 7.5%. There are 14 residues in the CDR3. Germline assignment: CDR1 SGHDN and CDR2 FVKESK. Trimming removed 4 bases at V and 3 bases at J, with 7 bases between. This record comes from a study of blood T cell repertoires in COVID-19. Study-wide background: Sample material is recorded as cDNA or gDNA derived from T cells, B-cell-depleted T cells, or PBMCs.

Patients in Seattle were enrolled during active infection, then followed longitudinally. This TCR came from a woman aged 70-85 years with COVID-19, enrolled during active disease. The specimen sequenced was peripheral blood. The chain combines TRBV14 with TRBJ1-6, with D hard to call. In nucleotides, the CDR3 is TGTGCCAGCAGCCCCCTAAGCTATAATTCACCCCTCCACTTT. This gives the protein CASSPLSYNSPLHF.